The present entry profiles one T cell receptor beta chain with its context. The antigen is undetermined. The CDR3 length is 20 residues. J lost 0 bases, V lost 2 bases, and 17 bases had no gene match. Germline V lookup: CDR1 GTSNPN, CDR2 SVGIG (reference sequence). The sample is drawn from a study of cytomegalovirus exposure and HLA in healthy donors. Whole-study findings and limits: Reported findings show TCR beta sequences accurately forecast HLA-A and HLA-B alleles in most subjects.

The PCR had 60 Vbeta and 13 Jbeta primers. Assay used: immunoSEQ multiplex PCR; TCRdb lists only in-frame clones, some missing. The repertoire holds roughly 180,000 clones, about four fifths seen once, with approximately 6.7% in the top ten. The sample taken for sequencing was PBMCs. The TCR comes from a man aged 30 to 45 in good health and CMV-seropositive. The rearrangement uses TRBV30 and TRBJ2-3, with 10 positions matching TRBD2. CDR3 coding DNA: TGTGCCTGGAGTCAGGGGGCCCTAACTAGCGGGGAGCTAAGCACAGATACGCAGTATTTT. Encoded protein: CAWSQGALTSGELSTDTQYF.